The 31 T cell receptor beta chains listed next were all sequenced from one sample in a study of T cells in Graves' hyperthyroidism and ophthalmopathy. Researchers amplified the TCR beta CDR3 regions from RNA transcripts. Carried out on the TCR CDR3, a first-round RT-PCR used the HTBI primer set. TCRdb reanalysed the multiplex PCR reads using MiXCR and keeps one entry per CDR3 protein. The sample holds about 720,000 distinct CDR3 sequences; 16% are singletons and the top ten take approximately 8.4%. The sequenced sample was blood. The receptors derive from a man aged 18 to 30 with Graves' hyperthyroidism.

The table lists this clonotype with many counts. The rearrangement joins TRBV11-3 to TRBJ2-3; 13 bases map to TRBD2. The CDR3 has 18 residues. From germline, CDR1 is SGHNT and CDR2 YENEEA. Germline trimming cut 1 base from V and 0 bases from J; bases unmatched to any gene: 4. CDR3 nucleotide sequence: TGTGCCAGCAGCTTAGTCTTGGGACTAGCGGGAAGCACAGATACGCAGTATTTT. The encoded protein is CASSLVLGLAGSTDTQYF.

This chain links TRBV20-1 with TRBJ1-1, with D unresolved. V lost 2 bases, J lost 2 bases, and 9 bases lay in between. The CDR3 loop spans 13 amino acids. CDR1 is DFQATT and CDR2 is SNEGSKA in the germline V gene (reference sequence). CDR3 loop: CSARPEVNTEAFF. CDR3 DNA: TGCAGTGCTAGACCTGAGGTTAACACTGAAGCTTTCTTT.

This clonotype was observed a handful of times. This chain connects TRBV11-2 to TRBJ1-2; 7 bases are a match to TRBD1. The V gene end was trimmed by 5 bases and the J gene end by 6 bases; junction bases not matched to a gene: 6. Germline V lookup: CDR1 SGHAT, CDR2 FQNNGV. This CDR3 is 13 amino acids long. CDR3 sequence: CASSAQGRDGYTF. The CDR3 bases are TGTGCCAGCAGCGCACAGGGGAGGGATGGCTACACCTTC.

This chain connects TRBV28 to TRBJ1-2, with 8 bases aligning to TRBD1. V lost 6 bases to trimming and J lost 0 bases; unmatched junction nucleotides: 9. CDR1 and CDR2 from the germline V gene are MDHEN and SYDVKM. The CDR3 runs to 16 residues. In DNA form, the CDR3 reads TGTGCCAGCAGACCCGACAGGGGCAGGGCTAACTATGGCTACACCTTC. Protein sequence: CASRPDRGRANYGYTF.

The CDR3 DNA sequence: TGTGCCAGCAGCTCCCTCAACCGAGAGGCCGATACGCAGTATTTT. Translated: CASSSLNREADTQYF. The chain employs TRBV7-9 and TRBJ2-3; D gene ambiguous. Germline loops: CDR1 SEHNR, CDR2 FQNEAQ (reference sequence). The CDR3 has 15 amino acids. The ends were cut back, 4 bases at V and 6 bases at J, with 17 bases in the middle.

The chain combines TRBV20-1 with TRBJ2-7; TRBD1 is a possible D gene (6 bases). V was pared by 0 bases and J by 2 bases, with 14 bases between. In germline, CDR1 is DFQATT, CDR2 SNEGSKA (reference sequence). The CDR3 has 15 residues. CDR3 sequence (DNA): TGCAGTGCTAGAGATCGGCAGGGGACCGCCTACGAGCAGTACTTC. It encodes CSARDRQGTAYEQYF.

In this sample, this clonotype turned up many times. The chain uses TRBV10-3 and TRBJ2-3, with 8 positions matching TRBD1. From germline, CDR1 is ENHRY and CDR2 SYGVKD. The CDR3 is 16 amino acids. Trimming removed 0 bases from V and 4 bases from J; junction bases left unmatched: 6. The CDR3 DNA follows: TGTGCCATCAGTGAGTCCGGACAGGGTCGAGCAGATACGCAGTATTTT. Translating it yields CAISESGQGRADTQYF.

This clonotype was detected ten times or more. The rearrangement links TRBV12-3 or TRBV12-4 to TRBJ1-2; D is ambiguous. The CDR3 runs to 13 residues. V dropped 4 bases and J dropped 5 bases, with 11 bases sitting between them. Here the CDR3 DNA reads TGTGCCAGCAGTTCGGGCGGAACTTATGGCTACACCTTC. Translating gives CASSSGGTYGYTF.

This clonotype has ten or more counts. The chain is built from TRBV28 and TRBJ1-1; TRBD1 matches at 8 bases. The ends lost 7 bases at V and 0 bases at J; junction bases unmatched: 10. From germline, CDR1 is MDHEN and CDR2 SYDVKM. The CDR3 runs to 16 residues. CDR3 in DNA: TGTGCCAGCATTCCGCTGACAGGGGCGGTGAACACTGAAGCTTTCTTT. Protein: CASIPLTGAVNTEAFF.

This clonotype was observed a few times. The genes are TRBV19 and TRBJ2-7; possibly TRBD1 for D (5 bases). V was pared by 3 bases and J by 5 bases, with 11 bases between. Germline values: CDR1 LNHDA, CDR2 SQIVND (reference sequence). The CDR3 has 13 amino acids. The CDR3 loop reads CASSMSRAHEQYF. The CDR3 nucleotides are TGTGCCAGTAGTATGTCCAGGGCCCACGAGCAGTACTTC.

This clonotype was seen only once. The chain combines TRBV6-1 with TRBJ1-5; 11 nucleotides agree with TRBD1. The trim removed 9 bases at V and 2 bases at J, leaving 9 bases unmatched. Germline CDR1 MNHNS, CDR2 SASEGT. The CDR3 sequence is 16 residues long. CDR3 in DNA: TGTGCCAGTCATACCGGGACAGGGGGGCGCAATCAGCCCCAGCATTTT. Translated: CASHTGTGGRNQPQHF.

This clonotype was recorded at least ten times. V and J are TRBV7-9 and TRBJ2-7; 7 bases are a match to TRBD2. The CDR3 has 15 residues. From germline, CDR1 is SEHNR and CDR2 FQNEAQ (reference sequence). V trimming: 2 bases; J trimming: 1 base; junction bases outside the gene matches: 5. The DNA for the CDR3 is TGTGCCAGCAGCTTATCCAGCGGGGCTTCCTACGAGCAGTACTTC. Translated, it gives CASSLSSGASYEQYF.

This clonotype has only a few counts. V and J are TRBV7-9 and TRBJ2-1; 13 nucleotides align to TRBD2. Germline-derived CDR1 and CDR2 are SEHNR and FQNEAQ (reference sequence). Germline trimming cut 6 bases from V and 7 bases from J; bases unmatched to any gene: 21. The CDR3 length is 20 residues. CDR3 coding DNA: TGTGCCAGCAGTTTTAGGCCGGGACTAGCGGGAATTGGCCGCGGGAATGAGCAGTTCTTC. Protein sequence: CASSFRPGLAGIGRGNEQFF.

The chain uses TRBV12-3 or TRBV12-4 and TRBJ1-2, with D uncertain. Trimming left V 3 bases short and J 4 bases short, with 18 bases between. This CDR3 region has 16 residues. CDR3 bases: TGTGCCAGCAGTTTGGGCGGACGTTTGGAATCCTATGGCTACACCTTC. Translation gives CASSLGGRLESYGYTF.

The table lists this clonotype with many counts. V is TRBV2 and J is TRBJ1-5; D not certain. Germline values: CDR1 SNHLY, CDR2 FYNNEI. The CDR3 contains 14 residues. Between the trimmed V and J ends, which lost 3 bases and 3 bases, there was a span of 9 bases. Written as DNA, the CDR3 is TGTGCCAGCAGTGATGGGCAGACCAATCAGCCCCAGCATTTT. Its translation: CASSDGQTNQPQHF.

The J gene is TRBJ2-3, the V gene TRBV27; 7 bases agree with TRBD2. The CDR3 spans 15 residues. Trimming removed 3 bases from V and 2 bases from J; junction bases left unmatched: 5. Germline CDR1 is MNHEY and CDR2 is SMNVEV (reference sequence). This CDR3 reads CASSFGTTTTDTQYF. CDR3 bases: TGTGCCAGCAGTTTCGGGACTACCACCACAGATACGCAGTATTTT.

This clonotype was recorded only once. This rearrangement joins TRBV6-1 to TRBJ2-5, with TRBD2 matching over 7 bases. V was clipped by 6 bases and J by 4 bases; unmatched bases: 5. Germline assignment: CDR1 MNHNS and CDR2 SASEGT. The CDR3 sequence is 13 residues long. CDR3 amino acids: CASRAREGETQYF. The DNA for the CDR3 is TGTGCCAGCAGGGCCAGGGAGGGAGAGACCCAGTACTTC.

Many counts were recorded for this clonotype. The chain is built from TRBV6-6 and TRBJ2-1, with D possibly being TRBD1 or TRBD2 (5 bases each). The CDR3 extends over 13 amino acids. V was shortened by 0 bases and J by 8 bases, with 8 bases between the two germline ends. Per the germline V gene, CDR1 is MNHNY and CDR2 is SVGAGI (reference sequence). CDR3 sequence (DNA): TGTGCCAGCAGTTACTCACGAGGGGATGAGCAGTTCTTC. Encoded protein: CASSYSRGDEQFF.

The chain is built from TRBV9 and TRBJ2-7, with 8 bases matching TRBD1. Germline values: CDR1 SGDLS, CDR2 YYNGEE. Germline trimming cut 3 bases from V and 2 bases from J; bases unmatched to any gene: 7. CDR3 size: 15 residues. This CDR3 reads CASSDGQGAAYEQYF. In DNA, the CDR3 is TGTGCCAGCAGCGACGGACAGGGAGCGGCCTACGAGCAGTACTTC.

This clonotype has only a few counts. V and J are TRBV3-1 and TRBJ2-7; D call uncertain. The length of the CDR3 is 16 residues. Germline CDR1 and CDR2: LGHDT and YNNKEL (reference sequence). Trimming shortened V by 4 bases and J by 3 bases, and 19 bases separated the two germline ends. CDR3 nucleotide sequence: TGTGCCAGCAGCCCGAATACCTTTCGTAAAAGCTACGAGCAGTACTTC. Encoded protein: CASSPNTFRKSYEQYF.

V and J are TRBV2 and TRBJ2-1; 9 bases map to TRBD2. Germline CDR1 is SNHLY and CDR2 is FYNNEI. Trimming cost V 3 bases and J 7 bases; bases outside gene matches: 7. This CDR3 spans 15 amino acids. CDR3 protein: CASSDIGSGRNEQFF. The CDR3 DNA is TGTGCCAGCAGTGATATAGGGAGCGGGAGGAATGAGCAGTTCTTC.

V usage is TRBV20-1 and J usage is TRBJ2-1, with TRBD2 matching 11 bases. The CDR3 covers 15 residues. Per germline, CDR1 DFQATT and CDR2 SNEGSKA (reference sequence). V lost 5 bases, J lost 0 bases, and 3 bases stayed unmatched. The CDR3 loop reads CSAVTSGDSYNEQFF. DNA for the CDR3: TGCAGTGCTGTGACTAGCGGGGACTCCTACAATGAGCAGTTCTTC.

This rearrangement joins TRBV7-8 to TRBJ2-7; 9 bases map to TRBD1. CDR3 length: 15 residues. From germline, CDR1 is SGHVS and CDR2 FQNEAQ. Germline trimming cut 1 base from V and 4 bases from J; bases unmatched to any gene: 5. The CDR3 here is CASSLGQGVRYEQYF. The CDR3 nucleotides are TGTGCCAGCAGCTTAGGACAGGGGGTTAGGTACGAGCAGTACTTC.

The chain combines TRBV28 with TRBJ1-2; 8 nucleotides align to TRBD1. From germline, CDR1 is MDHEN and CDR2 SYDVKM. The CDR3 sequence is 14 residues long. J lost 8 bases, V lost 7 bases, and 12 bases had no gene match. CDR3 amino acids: CASTKTGAWNGYTF. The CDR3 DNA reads TGTGCCAGCACAAAGACAGGGGCTTGGAACGGCTACACCTTC.

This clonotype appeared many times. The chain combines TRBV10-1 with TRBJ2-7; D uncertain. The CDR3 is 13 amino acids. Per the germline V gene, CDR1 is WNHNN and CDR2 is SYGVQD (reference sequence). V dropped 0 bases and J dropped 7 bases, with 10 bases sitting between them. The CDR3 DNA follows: TGCGCCAGCAGTGAGTCGGTGCTGGGGGAGCAGTACTTC. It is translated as CASSESVLGEQYF.

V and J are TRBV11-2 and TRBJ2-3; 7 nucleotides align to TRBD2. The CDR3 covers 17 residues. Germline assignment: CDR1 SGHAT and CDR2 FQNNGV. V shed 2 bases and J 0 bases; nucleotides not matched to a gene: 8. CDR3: CASSLRSGTTSTDTQYF. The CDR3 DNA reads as TGTGCCAGCAGCTTACGGAGCGGGACTACTAGCACAGATACGCAGTATTTT.

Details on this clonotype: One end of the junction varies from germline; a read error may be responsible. The CDR3: CVSTTGTSGRFTDTQYF. CDR3 in DNA: TGCGTCAGCACCACTGGGACTAGCGGGAGGTTCACAGATACGCAGTATTTT. This rearrangement joins TRBV5-1 to TRBJ2-3; 15 bases match TRBD2. The CDR3 runs to 17 residues. Germline V gives CDR1 SGHRS, CDR2 YFSETQ.

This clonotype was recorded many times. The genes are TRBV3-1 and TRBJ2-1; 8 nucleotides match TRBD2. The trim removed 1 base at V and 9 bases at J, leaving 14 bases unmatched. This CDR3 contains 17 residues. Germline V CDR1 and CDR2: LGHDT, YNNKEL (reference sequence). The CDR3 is CASSQGLGLGARGEQFF. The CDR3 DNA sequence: TGTGCCAGCAGCCAAGGCCTGGGACTAGGTGCCCGAGGTGAGCAGTTCTTC.

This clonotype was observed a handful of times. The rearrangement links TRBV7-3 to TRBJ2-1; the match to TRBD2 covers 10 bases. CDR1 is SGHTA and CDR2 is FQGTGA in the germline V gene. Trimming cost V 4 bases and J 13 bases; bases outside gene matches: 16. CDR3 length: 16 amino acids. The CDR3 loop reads CASSSVAGGYLGDQFF. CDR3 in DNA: TGTGCCAGCAGCTCTGTAGCGGGAGGATACTTGGGTGATCAGTTCTTC.

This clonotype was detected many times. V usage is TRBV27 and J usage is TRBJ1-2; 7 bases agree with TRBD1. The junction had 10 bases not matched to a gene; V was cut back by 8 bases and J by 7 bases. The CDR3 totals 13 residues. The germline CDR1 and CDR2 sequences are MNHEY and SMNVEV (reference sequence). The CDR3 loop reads CASYKQGGLGYTF. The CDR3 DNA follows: TGTGCCAGCTACAAGCAGGGGGGGCTTGGCTACACCTTC.

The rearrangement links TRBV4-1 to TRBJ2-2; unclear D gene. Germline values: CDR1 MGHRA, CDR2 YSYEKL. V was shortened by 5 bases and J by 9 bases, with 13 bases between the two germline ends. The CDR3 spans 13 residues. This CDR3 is CASSTQGFRELFF. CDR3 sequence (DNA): TGCGCCAGCAGCACCCAAGGGTTCCGGGAGCTGTTTTTT.